The 18 T cell receptor beta chains reported below all come from one sample, sequenced in a study of blood T cell repertoires in COVID-19. TCRdb's copy holds only in-frame clones and misses some; the assay was immunoSEQ multiplex PCR. The data show 170,000 or so clones, just over 85% seen once. The material sequenced was peripheral blood. These TCRs come from a man aged 45-60 years with active or convalescent COVID-19.

This clone was detected a few times. The J gene is TRBJ1-1, the V gene TRBV6-2 or TRBV6-3; TRBD1 is a possible D gene (5 bases). Trimming left V 3 bases short and J 3 bases short, with 11 bases between. Per germline, CDR1 MNHEY and CDR2 SVGEGT. The CDR3 runs 14 residues. The CDR3 loop reads CASSYRGEDTEAFF. The CDR3 nucleotides read TGTGCCAGCAGTTATAGGGGTGAGGACACTGAAGCTTTCTTT.

The chain couples TRBV4-1 to TRBJ2-5, with D maybe TRBD2 (6 bases). CDR1 is MGHRA, CDR2 YSYEKL, per germline. V dropped 3 bases and J dropped 4 bases, with 12 bases sitting between them. CDR3 size: 14 residues. The CDR3 loop is CASSHSLATETQYF. The CDR3 DNA follows: TGCGCCAGCAGCCACTCTCTAGCGACAGAGACCCAGTACTTC.

The chain carries TRBV3-1 (or the pseudogene TRBV3-2) and TRBJ1-5; possibly TRBD1 for D (5 bases). The CDR3 loop spans 16 amino acids. CDR1 and CDR2 from the germline V gene are LGHDT and YNNKEL (reference sequence). V lost 4 bases, J lost 0 bases, and 13 bases lay in between. The CDR3 loop reads CASSPQSGGSNQPQHF. CDR3 sequence (DNA): TGTGCCAGCAGCCCCCAGAGCGGGGGTAGCAATCAGCCCCAGCATTTT.

This rearrangement joins TRBV2 to TRBJ2-7; 9 nucleotides line up with TRBD1. Germline loops: CDR1 SNHLY, CDR2 FYNNEI. V shed 8 bases and J 3 bases; nucleotides not matched to a gene: 20. This CDR3 contains 18 residues. CDR3 residues: CASGARRTGVSAGYEQYF. As DNA, the CDR3 is TGTGCCAGCGGCGCGAGGCGGACAGGGGTTTCCGCAGGCTACGAGCAGTACTTC. The complete variable domain, with remaining parts taken from reference TRBV2 and TRBJ2-7, reads EPEVTQTPSHQVTQMGQEVILRCVPISNHLYFYWYRQILGQKVEFLVSFYNNEISEKSEIFDDQFSVERPDGSNFTLKIRSTKLEDSAMYFCASGARRTGVSAGYEQYFGPGTRLTVT.

V usage is TRBV7-9 and J usage is TRBJ1-2; 8 positions match TRBD1. CDR1 and CDR2 from the germline V gene are SEHNR and FQNEAQ (reference sequence). The CDR3 totals 15 residues. Trimming took 5 bases from V and 8 from J; bases not matched to a gene: 13. CDR3 sequence (DNA): TGTGCCAGCAGCCCGGGGACAGGTGGATTGGGGGGCTACACCTTC. This sequence encodes CASSPGTGGLGGYTF.

V is TRBV7-2 and J is TRBJ1-1, with 7 bases aligning to TRBD1. CDR1 is SGHTA, CDR2 FQGNSA, per germline. CDR3 length equals 15 residues. The trim removed 2 bases at V and 6 bases at J, leaving 9 bases unmatched. The CDR3 nucleotides read TGTGCCAGCAGCTTATGGAGTGACAGGGACGCTGAAGCTTTCTTT. It codes for CASSLWSDRDAEAFF.

The CDR3 spells CSASPRNRGPQHF. Here the CDR3 DNA reads TGCAGTGCTAGTCCAAGGAACAGGGGGCCCCAGCATTTT. The chain couples TRBV20-1 to TRBJ1-5; 7 bases are shared with TRBD1. This CDR3 has 13 amino acids. Trimming at V came to 3 bases and at J to 9 bases, leaving 8 bases not matched to a gene. Germline values: CDR1 DFQATT, CDR2 SNEGSKA (reference sequence).

The chain links TRBV6-5 to TRBJ1-2, with TRBD1 matching over 10 bases. J was trimmed by 8 bases and V by 6 bases; bases with no gene match: 6. CDR1 MNHEY and CDR2 SVGAGI come from the germline V gene. The CDR3 sequence is 13 residues long. The CDR3 sequence is CASSEDRGRGYTF. The CDR3, as DNA: TGTGCCAGCAGCGAGGACAGGGGGAGAGGCTACACCTTC.

A note on this clone: Other DNA sequences in this sample translate to the same CDR3. The chain's CDR3 is CASSLQDSYGYTF. The DNA of the CDR3 is TGTGCCAGCAGCCTACAGGACAGCTATGGCTACACCTTC. The chain links TRBV12-3 or TRBV12-4 to TRBJ1-2, with D perhaps matching TRBD1 (6 bases). This CDR3 region has 13 residues. Between the trimmed V and J ends, which lost 6 bases and 4 bases, there was a span of 12 bases.

The chain has TRBV5-1 and TRBJ1-2; D perhaps matches TRBD1 (6 bases). Trimming cost V 7 bases and J 7 bases, with 20 bases left between them. This CDR3 contains 14 residues. Per the germline V gene, CDR1 is SGHRS and CDR2 is YFSETQ. CDR3 sequence reads: CASSPPSGVPGYTF. The CDR3 coding sequence is TGCGCCAGCTCCCCCCCTTCAGGGGTGCCTGGCTACACCTTC.

The gene calls are TRBV28 and TRBJ2-7; TRBD1 matches 8 bases. V lost 1 base, J lost 7 bases, and 9 bases stayed unmatched. Germline CDR1 reads MDHEN; CDR2 reads SYDVKM. This CDR3 comprises 15 residues. The CDR3 DNA reads TGTGCCAGCAGTTTATCCGGGCAGGGGGCTGGTGAGCAGTACTTC. It translates to CASSLSGQGAGEQYF.

This clone was recorded only once. This chain connects TRBV29-1 to TRBJ2-7, with D maybe TRBD1 (7 bases). The ends were cut back, 4 bases at V and 3 bases at J, with 13 bases in the middle. Germline V CDR1 and CDR2: SQVTM, ANQGSEA. The CDR3 extends over 13 amino acids. The CDR3 loop is CSVVGQGGYEQYF. DNA of the CDR3: TGCAGCGTTGTGGGGCAGGGGGGCTACGAGCAGTACTTC.

The genes are TRBV7-2 and TRBJ2-7, with D possibly matching TRBD1 (5 bases). The CDR3 runs 15 residues. V gave up 1 base and J gave up 4 bases, with 14 bases separating them. Germline V lookup: CDR1 SGHTA, CDR2 FQGNSA. The CDR3 reads CASSLVGAAAYEQYF. DNA for the CDR3: TGTGCCAGCAGCTTAGTAGGGGCGGCGGCATACGAGCAGTACTTC. Combining the CDR3 with reference TRBV7-2 and TRBJ2-7 gives the whole variable domain GAGVSQSPSNKVTEKGKDVELRCDPISGHTALYWYRQSLGQGLEFLIYFQGNSAPDKSGLPSDRFSAERTGGSVSTLTIQRTQQEDSAVYLCASSLVGAAAYEQYFGPGTRLTVT.

This chain connects TRBV15 to TRBJ1-2; TRBD1 matches 11 bases. With 0 bases clipped from V and 2 bases from J, the junction kept 8 bases outside the gene matches. The CDR3 length is 18 residues. In germline, CDR1 is LNHNV, CDR2 YYDKDF (reference sequence). CDR3 DNA: TGTGCCACCAGCAGAGAACCCCGGACAGGGGGCGACAACTATGGCTACACCTTC. Amino acids: CATSREPRTGGDNYGYTF. The whole variable domain, remainder taken from reference TRBV15 and TRBJ1-2, is DAMVIQNPRYQVTQFGKPVTLSCSQTLNHNVMYWYQQKSSQAPKLLFHYYDKDFNNEADTPDNFQSRRPNTSFCFLDIRSPGLGDTAMYLCATSREPRTGGDNYGYTFGSGTRLTVV.

Turning to this clone: The sample contains more than one DNA sequence encoding this CDR3. The rearrangement links TRBV6-5 to TRBJ1-3; the D gene is possibly TRBD1 (6 bases). V gave up 2 bases and J gave up 3 bases, with 11 bases separating them. CDR1 and CDR2 from the germline V gene are MNHEY and SVGAGI. The CDR3 spans 15 residues. Here the CDR3 reads CASSYGGAGGNTIYF. The CDR3 nucleotides are TGTGCCAGCAGTTACGGGGGCGCAGGTGGAAACACCATATATTTT.

This chain joins TRBV27 and TRBJ2-2; possibly TRBD1 for D (5 bases). Trimming took off 0 bases at V and 7 bases at J, with 12 bases between the two ends. The CDR3 covers 15 residues. Germline V gene data show CDR1 as MNHEY and CDR2 as SMNVEV (reference sequence). The CDR3 protein is CASSLSAGFNGELFF. CDR3 coding DNA: TGTGCCAGCAGTTTATCGGCAGGGTTTAACGGGGAGCTGTTTTTT.

The chain combines TRBV30 with TRBJ1-1; D not resolved. There are 14 residues in the CDR3. From germline, CDR1 is GTSNPN and CDR2 SVGIG (reference sequence). V was cut by 0 bases and J by 4 bases, with 12 bases left in between. CDR3 sequence reads: CAWSVMTGSTEAFF. The CDR3 nucleotides read TGTGCCTGGAGTGTAATGACCGGGAGCACTGAAGCTTTCTTT.

In DNA form, the CDR3 reads TGTGCCAGCAGTTATACAGGGCAAGGCTATGGCTACACCTTC. Translated, it gives CASSYTGQGYGYTF. The J gene is TRBJ1-2, the V gene TRBV6-5; D might be TRBD1 (6 bases). The CDR3 is 14 amino acids. Trimming left V 3 bases short and J 4 bases short, with 12 bases between. The V gene's germline CDR1 is MNHEY and CDR2 SVGAGI.